These 23 T cell receptor beta chains were all obtained from the same sample, sequenced in a study of shared clonotypes between healthy human individuals (dated by TCRdb to 2020 to 2022). The library was made by the immunoSEQ multiplex PCR assay. Sourced from immuneACCESS, this table was stored by TCRdb with only in-frame sequences that have V and J called. A share of the clones is absent; for the studies checked, an unresolved V gene accounts for under half, and the remainder has no known explanation. The sample profile shows 450,000 to 600,000 clones; 79% of them were found once. About 12% of the sample comes from the top ten. Sequencing was done on a sample of PBMCs. These receptors were collected from a woman aged 40 to 49 in good health. Some clones in this sample may be carry-over from other donors' samples.

This clone was detected only a few times. The rearrangement joins TRBV2 to TRBJ2-2; D is perhaps TRBD2 (5 bases). The CDR3 loop spans 15 amino acids. Germline-derived CDR1 and CDR2 are SNHLY and FYNNEI. V was trimmed by 5 bases and J by 1 base, leaving 11 bases between them. CDR3 sequence reads: CASSLSGRNTGELFF. The CDR3 DNA sequence: TGTGCCAGCAGTTTATCGGGAAGGAACACCGGGGAGCTGTTTTTT.

The V call is TRBV5-4, the J call TRBJ1-1, with no clear D. Looked up from germline, CDR1 is SGHNT and CDR2 is YYREEE (reference sequence). V was shortened by 4 bases and J by 0 bases, with 10 bases between the two germline ends. There are 14 residues in the CDR3. The CDR3 loop reads CASSPAGMNTEAFF. CDR3 in DNA: TGTGCCAGCAGCCCGGCCGGGATGAACACTGAAGCTTTCTTT.

CDR3 DNA: TGCGCCAGCAGGTTCGATGGGTCTGGAAACACCATATATTTT. Protein product: CASRFDGSGNTIYF. The rearrangement uses TRBV5-1 and TRBJ1-3, with D unresolved. The V end was cut by 5 bases, the J end by 1 base, with 10 bases between. Germline lookup yields CDR1 SGHRS and CDR2 YFSETQ. This CDR3 is built from 14 residues.

This chain links TRBV28 with TRBJ2-7; 11 nucleotides align to TRBD1. This CDR3 spans 16 amino acids. Germline V gene data show CDR1 as MDHEN and CDR2 as SYDVKM. Trimming at V came to 6 bases and at J to 4 bases, leaving 11 bases not matched to a gene. In nucleotides, the CDR3 is TGTGCCAGCAGGTCCCACACGTGGGACAGGGGGTACGAGCAGTACTTC. Its protein is CASRSHTWDRGYEQYF.

This clone has just a few counts. This rearrangement joins TRBV5-4 to TRBJ1-1, with no clear D. The germline V and J ends were trimmed by 4 bases and 0 bases, with 7 bases remaining between them. The CDR3 is 13 residues long. Germline V gives CDR1 SGHNT, CDR2 YYREEE (reference sequence). As DNA, the CDR3 is TGTGCCAGCAGCCCGGATATGAACACTGAAGCTTTCTTT. This codes for CASSPDMNTEAFF.

CDR3 sequence (DNA): TGTGCCAGCAGCTTAAGGGGACTAAGAGACAATGAGCAGTTCTTC. Its translation: CASSLRGLRDNEQFF. The chain uses TRBV7-3 and TRBJ2-1; 7 bases are a match to TRBD2. The junction had 5 bases not matched to a gene; V was cut back by 1 base and J by 5 bases. The CDR3 covers 15 residues. The V gene's germline CDR1 is SGHTA and CDR2 FQGTGA. Together with reference TRBV7-3 and TRBJ2-1, the CDR3 gives the full variable domain: GAGVSQTPSNKVTEKGKYVELRCDPISGHTALYWYRQSLGQGPEFLIYFQGTGAADDSGLPNDRFFAVRPEGSVSTLKIQRTERGDSAVYLCASSLRGLRDNEQFFGPGTRLTVL.

V is TRBV7-6 and J is TRBJ2-7, with 13 bases matching TRBD2. The ends lost 5 bases at V and 2 bases at J; junction bases unmatched: 9. The CDR3 loop spans 17 amino acids. Germline CDR1 reads SGHVS; CDR2 reads FNYEAQ. DNA for the CDR3: TGTGCCAGCAGCACTCAACTAGCGGGAGGGCCGCCCTACGAGCAGTACTTC. Translating gives CASSTQLAGGPPYEQYF. The entire variable domain, with the rest obtained from reference TRBV7-6 and TRBJ2-7, is as follows: GAGVSQSPRYKVTKRGQDVALRCDPISGHVSLYWYRQALGQGPEFLTYFNYEAQQDKSGLPNDRFSAERPEGSISTLTIQRTEQRDSAMYRCASSTQLAGGPPYEQYFGPGTRLTVT.

The chain is built from TRBV27 and TRBJ1-1; 7 nucleotides agree with TRBD1. The germline V gene encodes CDR1 MNHEY and CDR2 SMNVEV (reference sequence). The CDR3 consists of 13 residues. V was clipped by 11 bases and J by 4 bases; unmatched bases: 10. For the CDR3, the DNA is TGTGCCTCCTGGGGCAGGGGGAGCACTGAAGCTTTCTTT. Amino acids: CASWGRGSTEAFF.

This clone was seen a few times. J is TRBJ2-2 and V is TRBV4-1; 7 bases match TRBD1. Trimming took 3 bases from V and 8 from J; bases not matched to a gene: 30. The CDR3 contains 22 residues. Germline V gene sequence: CDR1 MGHRA, CDR2 YSYEKL. The CDR3 DNA reads as TGCGCCAGCAGCCACGGACAGGTGATGGGCCCCCGGGTGGCGAAGTCCGTAGGGGAGCTGTTTTTT. Protein sequence: CASSHGQVMGPRVAKSVGELFF.

This clone was counted only a few times. V and J are TRBV28 and TRBJ1-2; the match to TRBD1 covers 9 bases. Germline V gives CDR1 MDHEN, CDR2 SYDVKM. The CDR3 is 15 amino acids. V was pared by 6 bases and J by 6 bases, with 11 bases of the junction left unmatched. The CDR3 here is CASSSAGQGKHGYTF. The CDR3 DNA follows: TGTGCCAGCAGCTCGGCCGGACAGGGGAAGCATGGCTACACCTTC.

In this sample, this clone turned up once. The V gene is TRBV5-6, the J gene TRBJ2-1, with a tentative D call TRBD2 (7 bases). Trimming took off 5 bases at V and 9 bases at J, with 12 bases between the two ends. Germline V lookup: CDR1 SGHDT, CDR2 YYEEEE. The CDR3 totals 12 residues. The CDR3 DNA sequence: TGTGCCAGCAGACGCGGGGGCGGTGAGCAGTTCTTC. It codes for CASRRGGGEQFF.

This clone was detected only once. A much bigger clone sits one base away, suggesting this may be a read error. V and J are TRBV4-2 and TRBJ2-7; the D is unclear. V was clipped by 4 bases and J by 3 bases, with 4 bases between them. CDR1 LGHNA and CDR2 YNFKEQ come from the germline V gene. This CDR3 has 11 residues. CDR3 in amino acids: CASSRNYEQYF. CDR3 DNA sequence: TGTGCCAGCAGCCGGAACTACGAGCAGTACTTC.

The rearrangement joins TRBV30 to TRBJ2-7, with TRBD1 as a possible D gene (6 bases). Trimming cost V 2 bases and J 3 bases, with 14 bases left between them. CDR1 and CDR2 from the germline V gene are GTSNPN and SVGIG (reference sequence). CDR3 size: 14 residues. The CDR3 DNA reads as TGTGCCTGGAGTTTCCGGACAGTGCTCTACGAGCAGTACTTC. Translated: CAWSFRTVLYEQYF.

The chain combines TRBV5-1 with TRBJ2-5, with D perhaps TRBD1 or TRBD2 (6 bases each). CDR1 is SGHRS, CDR2 YFSETQ, per germline. There are 14 residues in the CDR3. V lost 0 bases and J 5 bases, leaving 11 bases between the germline ends. The CDR3 DNA reads as TGCGCCAGCAGCTTGGCGGGGGCGTATGAGACCCAGTACTTC. The encoded protein is CASSLAGAYETQYF. Full variable domain (outside the CDR3, taken from reference TRBV5-1 and TRBJ2-5): KAGVTQTPRYLIKTRGQQVTLSCSPISGHRSVSWYQQTPGQGLQFLFEYFSETQRNKGNFPGRFSGRQFSNSRSEMNVSTLELGDSALYLCASSLAGAYETQYFGPGTRLLVL.

The genes are TRBV6-5 and TRBJ2-2, with 11 bases lining up with TRBD2. CDR1 MNHEY and CDR2 SVGAGI come from the germline V gene. CDR3 size: 15 residues. J gave up 6 bases and V 6 bases, and 6 bases lay outside the gene matches. The CDR3 reads CASSVGGLAAGELFF. The CDR3 bases are TGTGCCAGCAGCGTAGGGGGACTAGCGGCCGGGGAGCTGTTTTTT.

The rearrangement links TRBV7-8 to TRBJ1-1, with D perhaps TRBD1 (6 bases). CDR3 size: 13 residues. V lost 1 base, J lost 6 bases, and 9 bases lay in between. The V gene's germline CDR1 is SGHVS and CDR2 FQNEAQ. The CDR3, as DNA: TGTGCCAGCAGCTTAGACAGGGTTGCTGAAGCTTTCTTT. Translated, it gives CASSLDRVAEAFF.

Worth noting for this clone: Other DNA sequences in the sample encode the same CDR3. This chain connects TRBV15 to TRBJ2-3; D may be TRBD1 (6 bases). This CDR3 spans 15 amino acids. The V and J ends lost 0 bases and 0 bases respectively, with 7 bases between them. Germline V gene sequence: CDR1 LNHNV, CDR2 YYDKDF (reference sequence). The CDR3: CATSRDRGSTDTQYF. CDR3 coding DNA: TGTGCCACCAGCAGAGATAGGGGGAGCACAGATACGCAGTATTTT.

Notes on this clone: Its ends do not fully match the called genes, so a read error is possible. The chain uses TRBV29-1 and TRBJ1-2; D gene ambiguous. Per germline, CDR1 SQVTM and CDR2 ANQGSEA. The CDR3 is 11 residues long. The CDR3, as DNA: TGCGGCGAGTCCTCAAACTATTGCTACACCTTC. Amino acid sequence: CGESSNYCYTF.

This clone was seen more than once but under ten times. The chain combines TRBV5-4 with TRBJ2-7, with 11 bases that match TRBD2. The CDR3 covers 14 residues. V shed 0 bases and J 6 bases; nucleotides not matched to a gene: 2. The germline V gene encodes CDR1 SGHNT and CDR2 YYREEE (reference sequence). The CDR3 sequence: CASSLELAGGEQYF. Here the CDR3 DNA reads TGTGCCAGCAGCTTGGAGCTAGCGGGAGGCGAGCAGTACTTC.

The rearrangement uses TRBV5-6 and TRBJ1-2; 8 positions agree with TRBD1. CDR1 and CDR2 from the germline V gene are SGHDT and YYEEEE. J lost 3 bases, V lost 4 bases, and 5 bases had no gene match. CDR3 length equals 14 residues. CDR3 nucleotide sequence: TGTGCCAGCAGCAGTGGACAGGGCGACTATGGCTACACCTTC. It codes for CASSSGQGDYGYTF.

The V gene is TRBV4-3, the J gene TRBJ1-4, with D unresolved. The germline gives CDR1 LGHNA, CDR2 YSLEER. V was shortened by 0 bases and J by 14 bases, with 13 bases between the two germline ends. The CDR3 extends over 13 amino acids. The CDR3 DNA sequence: TGCGCCAGCAGCCAAGAGGCGGCGACGCGGCTGTTTTTT. Protein product: CASSQEAATRLFF.

V and J are TRBV9 and TRBJ1-2; weak D call: TRBD1 (5 bases). The CDR3 length is 12 residues. CDR1 SGDLS and CDR2 YYNGEE come from the germline V gene. V was trimmed by 3 bases and J by 10 bases, leaving 13 bases between them. The chain's CDR3 is CASSGPGLYYTF. CDR3 sequence (DNA): TGTGCCAGCAGCGGTCCGGGACTATACTACACCTTC.

Note on this clone: This sample includes further DNA sequences coding for the same CDR3. The chain links TRBV7-2 to TRBJ1-2; 11 bases line up with TRBD1. The CDR3 spans 14 residues. With 3 bases clipped from V and 5 bases from J, the junction kept 2 bases outside the gene matches. The germline gives CDR1 SGHTA, CDR2 FQGNSA. The CDR3 loop reads CASSFGQGAYGYTF. CDR3 sequence (DNA): TGTGCCAGCAGCTTCGGACAGGGGGCTTATGGCTACACCTTC.